This T cell receptor beta chain stems from a study of blood T cell repertoires in COVID-19. Study summary: Samples representing acute and convalescent COVID-19 were sourced from the United States, Italy and Spain. Sources were T cells, B-cell-depleted T cells, or PBMCs; the material itself was cDNA or gDNA.

Per the original data handling: Amplification from reference gene primers served as the basis for estimated nucleated cell counts. The assay was immunoSEQ multiplex PCR, and TCRdb's table has in-frame clones only and misses some. That table furnishes V, J and clone size, whereas the DNA furnished D and trimming. The top ten clones hold just under 20% of a sample with under 130,000 clones, 65% to 80% of them seen once. This CDR3 has 14 residues. V dropped 0 bases and J dropped 3; count of bases not matched to a gene: 3. Germline-derived CDR1 and CDR2 are SGHDT and YYEEEE. The specimen sequenced was peripheral blood. The chain joins TRBV5-6 to TRBJ2-7, with 7 bases that match TRBD1. The sequence came from a woman between 65 and 79 years old with acute or convalescent COVID-19. The CDR3 protein is CASSLATGYYEQYF. The CDR3, as DNA: TGTGCCAGCAGCTTGGCGACAGGGTACTACGAGCAGTACTTC.